The 20 T cell receptor beta chains below come from one sample, sequenced in a study of human T cells and chemical hapten exposure. Time point here: patch test 1, 2 weeks after DPC sensitization. Noted treatment: therapeutic diphenylcyclopropenone sensitization with weekly scalp DPC. TCRdb fed the RACE reads into MiXCR, producing one record per CDR3 protein. Of around 120,000 distinct CDR3 sequences listed, roughly an eighth are singletons. This specimen was whole blood, taken in connection with sensitization to the hapten diphenylcyclopropenone (DPC). These receptors were collected from a man in his late teens or twenties with alopecia areata. Some clones in this sample may be carry-over from other donors' samples.

This clonotype was observed a handful of times. V gene TRBV5-6 combines with J gene TRBJ1-2, with D tentatively TRBD1 (5 bases). This CDR3 spans 14 amino acids. V was pared by 6 bases and J by 6 bases, with 18 bases between. Per germline, CDR1 SGHDT and CDR2 YYEEEE. The CDR3 nucleotides read TGTGCCAGCACCCCGGTCGGGGCTGCGGATGGCTACACCTTC. Its protein product is CASTPVGAADGYTF.

The CDR3 reads CASSPTNRELFF. CDR3 coding DNA: TGTGCCAGCAGCCCCACGAACCGGGAGCTGTTTTTT. The gene calls are TRBV11-2 and TRBJ2-2; D is undetermined. Germline V lookup: CDR1 SGHAT, CDR2 FQNNGV. CDR3 length equals 12 residues. Trimming stripped 5 bases from V and 9 bases from J, with 10 bases between.

This chain connects TRBV11-1 to TRBJ2-5; the D is unclear. Trimming pared 2 bases from V and 7 bases from J, leaving 11 bases between. The germline CDR1 and CDR2 sequences are SGHAT and FQDESV (reference sequence). This CDR3 spans 13 amino acids. The CDR3 nucleotides read TGTGCCAGCAGCTTAAGAGATTGGGGGACCCAGTACTTC. It is translated as CASSLRDWGTQYF.

There are many counts of this clonotype. This chain joins TRBV12-5 and TRBJ1-1; no reliable D call. CDR1 LGHNT and CDR2 FRNRAP come from the germline V gene. This CDR3 region has 13 residues. Deletions cut 2 bases from V and 2 bases from J, with 6 bases between. CDR3 amino acids: CASGLSQNTEAFF. CDR3 coding DNA: TGTGCTAGTGGTTTGAGCCAAAACACTGAAGCTTTCTTT.

This clonotype was counted at least ten times. The rearrangement joins TRBV29-1 to TRBJ2-4; perhaps TRBD2 as D (5 bases). Trimming shortened V by 0 bases and J by 7 bases, and 10 bases separated the two germline ends. The CDR3 is 13 residues long. Per germline, CDR1 SQVTM and CDR2 ANQGSEA. The CDR3 spells CSVEDLGENIQYF. For the CDR3, the DNA is TGCAGCGTTGAAGATCTGGGAGAGAACATTCAGTACTTC.

The V call is TRBV25-1, the J call TRBJ1-2; 8 nucleotides align to TRBD1. The CDR3 has 14 amino acids. The trim removed 5 bases at V and 2 bases at J, leaving 4 bases unmatched. The germline V gene encodes CDR1 MGHDK and CDR2 SYGVNS. The CDR3 bases are TGTGCCAGCAGTCGGCAGGGGGCCAACTATGGCTACACCTTC. It translates to CASSRQGANYGYTF.

This clonotype has more than one count but fewer than ten. The genes are TRBV13 and TRBJ2-1; TRBD1 is a possible D gene (6 bases). V was trimmed by 1 base and J by 0 bases, leaving 10 bases between them. Germline CDR1 and CDR2: PRHDT and FYEKMQ (reference sequence). This CDR3 is 16 amino acids long. Here the CDR3 reads CASSLAGRGSYNEQFF. CDR3 sequence (DNA): TGTGCCAGCAGCTTAGCAGGCAGGGGCTCCTACAATGAGCAGTTCTTC.

This sequence joins TRBV7-3 and TRBJ2-1, with 11 bases aligning to TRBD2. CDR3 size: 14 residues. Germline-derived CDR1 and CDR2 are SGHTA and FQGTGA. With V trimmed by 2 bases and J by 9 bases, 3 bases remained unmatched. CDR3 region: CASSLAGLAGEQFF. In nucleotides, the CDR3 is TGTGCCAGCAGCTTAGCCGGACTAGCGGGTGAGCAGTTCTTC.

This clonotype was seen at least ten times. The chain links TRBV6-5 to TRBJ2-7; TRBD1 agrees at 10 bases. After removal of 6 bases from V and 5 bases from J, the junction contained 7 bases not matched to a gene. This CDR3 is 14 amino acids long. The germline CDR1 and CDR2 sequences are MNHEY and SVGAGI. The DNA for the CDR3 is TGTGCCAGCAGGTCACCGGGACAGGGGAACGAGCAGTACGTC. Translation gives CASRSPGQGNEQYV.

This clonotype was recorded a few times. The rearrangement links TRBV12-3 or TRBV12-4 to TRBJ1-5, with TRBD1 matching 7 bases. The V gene end was trimmed by 7 bases and the J gene end by 5 bases; junction bases not matched to a gene: 17. The CDR3 has 17 amino acids. The CDR3 spells CASNRKLWGTVDQPQHF. Written as DNA, the CDR3 is TGTGCCAGCAATCGAAAGCTCTGGGGGACAGTCGATCAGCCCCAGCATTTT.

This clonotype was counted only a few times. CDR3 sequence (DNA): TGCGCCAGCAGCCAGCGTGAGGGTGGCGATGAGCAGTTCTTC. Protein sequence: CASSQREGGDEQFF. The rearrangement links TRBV4-1 to TRBJ2-1, with D perhaps TRBD2 (5 bases). Germline V gene data show CDR1 as MGHRA and CDR2 as YSYEKL. This CDR3 has 14 residues. Trimming pared 3 bases from V and 8 bases from J, leaving 14 bases between.

In this sample, this clonotype turned up many times. The chain recombines TRBV7-9 with TRBJ2-1; D unclear. This CDR3 is 15 amino acids long. Trimming pared 5 bases from V and 3 bases from J, leaving 14 bases between. Germline V gene lookup returns CDR1 SEHNR and CDR2 FQNEAQ (reference sequence). Here the CDR3 reads CASSPSELSYNEQFF. As DNA, the CDR3 is TGTGCCAGCAGCCCCTCTGAACTTAGCTACAATGAGCAGTTCTTC.

V gene TRBV7-8 combines with J gene TRBJ1-5; tentatively, D is TRBD1 (5 bases). CDR1 is SGHVS, CDR2 FQNEAQ, per germline. This CDR3 is built from 14 residues. V gave up 1 base and J gave up 5 bases, with 9 bases separating them. Here the CDR3 reads CASSLDRIDQPQHF. The CDR3 coding sequence is TGTGCCAGCAGCTTAGACAGGATAGATCAGCCCCAGCATTTT.

The chain recombines TRBV27 with TRBJ1-5, with TRBD1 matching 10 bases. Germline V lookup: CDR1 MNHEY, CDR2 SMNVEV (reference sequence). The CDR3 contains 14 residues. The J segment lost 4 bases and the V segment lost 6 bases, leaving 3 bases of the junction unmatched. Written as DNA, the CDR3 is TGTGCCAGCAGCATGGACAGGGGGAATCAGCCCCAGCATTTT. Translated: CASSMDRGNQPQHF.

This clonotype was seen more than once but under ten times. The CDR3 DNA reads TGCGCCAGCAGCTTGCAGGGTGCGGTCACTGAAGCTTTCTTT. This encodes CASSLQGAVTEAFF. This chain links TRBV5-1 with TRBJ1-1, with a weak D call TRBD1 (5 bases). Germline V gene sequence: CDR1 SGHRS, CDR2 YFSETQ. V lost 1 base and J 4 bases, leaving 11 bases between the germline ends. The CDR3 contains 14 residues.

There are a few counts of this clonotype. This chain joins TRBV12-3 or TRBV12-4 and TRBJ1-6; D is possibly TRBD1 (6 bases). CDR3 length: 18 amino acids. The V gene lost 2 bases and the J gene lost 0 bases, with 14 bases spanning the gap. CDR3 amino acids: CASSLTGFVGSYNSPLHF. CDR3 DNA: TGTGCCAGCAGTTTAACAGGGTTCGTTGGCTCCTATAATTCACCCCTCCACTTT.

The chain recombines TRBV4-3 with TRBJ1-1; TRBD1 might be the D (5 bases). The CDR3 is 15 amino acids. Germline assignment: CDR1 LGHNA and CDR2 YSLEER. V was trimmed by 0 bases and J by 4 bases, leaving 12 bases between them. The CDR3 coding sequence is TGCGCCAGCAGCCAAGATCAGGGTTTAGTCACTGAAGCTTTCTTT. Its translation: CASSQDQGLVTEAFF.

The rearrangement uses TRBV7-8 and TRBJ2-1, with 7 bases matching TRBD1. The CDR3 covers 16 residues. With V trimmed by 3 bases and J by 6 bases, 11 bases remained unmatched. CDR1 and CDR2 (germline): SGHVS, FQNEAQ. The CDR3 DNA reads as TGTGCCAGCAGCTTTCTCCGGGACAGAGCCTTCAATGAGCAGTTCTTC. Its translation is CASSFLRDRAFNEQFF.

The genes are TRBV6-2 or TRBV6-3 and TRBJ2-2; tentatively, D is TRBD1 (6 bases). V lost 2 bases and J lost 1, with 11 bases in between. CDR3 length: 16 amino acids. Per germline, CDR1 MNHEY and CDR2 SVGEGT. In DNA form, the CDR3 reads TGTGCCAGCAGTTACGGACAGCTTTGGAACACCGGGGAGCTGTTTTTT. Its translation: CASSYGQLWNTGELFF.

This chain uses TRBV28 with TRBJ2-2, with D possibly matching TRBD2 (5 bases). This CDR3 has 14 residues. Trimming cost V 7 bases and J 3 bases, with 12 bases left between them. CDR1 MDHEN and CDR2 SYDVKM come from the germline V gene. The CDR3 protein is CASIWELDTGELFF. As DNA, the CDR3 is TGTGCCAGCATCTGGGAGTTAGACACCGGGGAGCTGTTTTTT.